This T cell receptor beta chain was identified during a study of CD8 T cells in ankylosing spondylitis. Study outcomes and limitations: Blood from ankylosing spondylitis patients appeared to carry a characteristic eight-variant TCR beta motif.

As concerns this clonotype: What it binds is unknown.

TCRdb re-called the 5' RACE reads with MiXCR, one entry per CDR3 protein. The table records about 450,000 distinct CDR3 sequences, roughly 27% of them present only once. The sequenced sample was blood, either unsorted or a sorted T cell fraction (not recorded which). The receptor was derived from a male donor with ankylosing spondylitis.

CDR3: CAWSPGTGGYNEQFF. The CDR3 DNA reads as TGTGCCTGGAGTCCCGGGACAGGGGGCTACAATGAGCAGTTCTTC. This chain joins TRBV30 and TRBJ2-1; 11 bases fit TRBD1. CDR3 size: 15 residues. V shed 2 bases and J 3 bases; nucleotides not matched to a gene: 3. CDR1 is GTSNPN and CDR2 is SVGIG in the germline V gene (reference sequence).